These T cell receptor beta chains were read from a single sample in a study of blood T cell repertoires in COVID-19. Data came from immunoSEQ multiplex PCR; TCRdb stores just in-frame clones and leaves some out. The sample has about 75,000 clones, 88% seen once. The sample was peripheral blood. The receptor set was obtained from a human donor in a cohort sampled during active COVID-19. Each CDR3 is given with its conserved first and last residue. Each record gives: J gene, clone size, D gene, V gene, CDR3 DNA, CDR3 protein. D genes are given only for firm matches. Clone size is stated in some rows and not others, as once, few, many or a class when expanded.

TRBJ2-3	-	-	TRBV2	TGTGCCAGCAGTGGACAAGGAGGAACAGATACGCAGTATTTT	CASSGQGGTDTQYF
TRBJ1-6	-	-	TRBV14	TGTGCCAGCAGCCAATTTCCCGGCGCGGATTCACCCCTCCACTTT	CASSQFPGADSPLHF
TRBJ2-2	-	TRBD2	TRBV5-4	TGTGCCAGCAGCTTGGAGTCTAGCGGGAGGGGGGCCGGGGAGCTGTTTTTT	CASSLESSGRGAGELFF
TRBJ2-1	-	-	TRBV7-8	TGTGCCAGCAGCTTAGATACAGGTCCCCTCTCCTACAATGAGCAGTTCTTC	CASSLDTGPLSYNEQFF
TRBJ1-3	-	-	TRBV9	TGTGCCAGCAGCCCCGGCTGGACAGAAAACTTTGGAAACACCATATATTTT	CASSPGWTENFGNTIYF
TRBJ2-5	-	TRBD2	TRBV6-1	TGTGCCAGCAGTGAGAGAAGCGGGAGTAATATGGAGACCCAGTACTTC	CASSERSGSNMETQYF
TRBJ2-3	-	-	TRBV12-3/TRBV12-4	TGTGCCAGCAGTTTCTTGACAGATACGCAGTATTTT	CASSFLTDTQYF
TRBJ2-6	-	TRBD1	TRBV6-4	TGTGCCAGCAGCCACAGGGGAACTGGGGCCAACGTCCTGACTTTC	CASSHRGTGANVLTF
TRBJ1-5	-	-	TRBV5-6	TGTGCCAGCAGCTTCATGGCAGGGCCCTCTAATCAGCCCCAGCATTTT	CASSFMAGPSNQPQHF
TRBJ2-1	-	-	TRBV28	TGTGCCAGCAGTTCTTCCCCCCGGACATTCAACAATGAGCAGTTCTTC	CASSSSPRTFNNEQFF
TRBJ2-7	-	TRBD1	TRBV12-5	TGTGCTAGTGGTTTGGCCCCCTCCTCCGGGACAGGTTCCTACGAGCAGTACTTC	CASGLAPSSGTGSYEQYF
TRBJ1-2	-	TRBD1	TRBV9	TGTGCCAGCAGCCTAAGCCAAGGGACAGGGACATATGGCTACACCTTC	CASSLSQGTGTYGYTF
TRBJ2-1	-	-	TRBV27	TGTGCCAGCAGTCAATACCAGGGGAGCTCCTACAATGAGCAGTTCTTC	CASSQYQGSSYNEQFF
TRBJ2-6	-	-	TRBV5-1	TGCGCCAGCAGCTTGGACGCGGGTCGCTCTGGGGCCAACGTCCTGACTTTC	CASSLDAGRSGANVLTF
TRBJ1-4	-	-	TRBV23-1	TGCGCCAGCAGTCAATCGTGCGGACTTCCCTTCCTGGGAGACAATGAAAAACTGTTTTTT	CASSQSCGLPFLGDNEKLFF
TRBJ1-5	-	TRBD1	TRBV19	TGTGCCAGTAGTATAGGAGGACAGGCGATTTATCAGCCCCAGCATTTT	CASSIGGQAIYQPQHF
TRBJ2-2	-	-	TRBV27	TGTGCCAGCAGTCCACGCGGGACGGTGAACACCGGGGAGCTGTTTTTT	CASSPRGTVNTGELFF
TRBJ2-7	few	-	TRBV6-2/TRBV6-3	TGTGCCAGCAGTTATTCAGGGACCTACGAGCAGTACTTC	CASSYSGTYEQYF
TRBJ2-7	once	-	TRBV5-4	TGTGCCAGCAGCCTTAAACAGGGTACGGACGAGCAGTACTTC	CASSLKQGTDEQYF
TRBJ1-6	-	-	TRBV5-1	TGCGCCAGCAGCCCCGTCGGCGGGGGCCGGGGTGATTCACCCCTCCACTTT	CASSPVGGGRGDSPLHF
TRBJ1-1	-	TRBD1	TRBV6-5	TGTGCCAGCAGTAACCGGACAGGGATGAACACTGAAGCTTTCTTT	CASSNRTGMNTEAFF
TRBJ1-5	-	-	TRBV6-2/TRBV6-3	TGTGCCAGCAGTCTTTCCAGGGGTAACAATCAGCCCCAGCATTTT	CASSLSRGNNQPQHF
TRBJ2-1	-	-	TRBV7-9	TGTGCCAGCAGCCAAGGGGGGGATTACAATGAGCAGTTCTTC	CASSQGGDYNEQFF
TRBJ2-1	-	TRBD2	TRBV3-1/TRBV3-2	TGTGCCAGCGGACTAGCGGGGAAGAATGAGCAGTTCTTC	CASGLAGKNEQFF
TRBJ2-2	-	TRBD1	TRBV6-6	TGTGCCAGCATCGGCAGGGGGCACGTGAACACCGGGGAGCTGTTTTTT	CASIGRGHVNTGELFF
TRBJ2-2	-	-	TRBV18	TGTGCCAGCTCACCAGACAGCACCGGGGAGCTGTTTTTT	CASSPDSTGELFF
TRBJ2-3	-	-	TRBV10-1	TGCGCCAGCAGTGAGACTAGCGCCCGCCAAGGGGGTACAGATACGCAGTATTTT	CASSETSARQGGTDTQYF
TRBJ2-4	-	-	TRBV3-1/TRBV3-2	TGTGCCAGCACCCAAGCAGGGAAAAACATTCAGTACTTC	CASTQAGKNIQYF
TRBJ1-5	-	-	TRBV19	TGTGCCAGTAGTCGGACAGTCGCGAATCAGCCCCAGCATTTT	CASSRTVANQPQHF
TRBJ1-5	once	TRBD1	TRBV28	TGTGCCAGCAGTTTATATGGACAGGGGCTGGGTCAGCCCCAGCATTTT	CASSLYGQGLGQPQHF
TRBJ2-4	-	TRBD2	TRBV5-1	TGCGCCAGCAGCTTGCGGGGGGACATTCAGTACTTC	CASSLRGDIQYF
TRBJ2-7	-	TRBD2	TRBV7-9	TGTGCCAGCAGTCCAAGCGGGGGGTACACCTACGAGCAGTACTTC	CASSPSGGYTYEQYF
TRBJ2-3	-	TRBD2	TRBV28	TGTGCCAGCAGTTTGGGGGGGGGCACAGATACGCAGTATTTT	CASSLGGGTDTQYF
TRBJ2-7	-	TRBD2	TRBV3-1/TRBV3-2	TGTGCCAGCAGCCAAGTTGTGGGGACTAGCGGGAGGGCCTCCTACGAGCAGTACTTC	CASSQVVGTSGRASYEQYF
TRBJ1-1	-	-	TRBV6-5	TGTGCCAGCAGTTTGTCGGGGTGGGACACTGAAGCTTTCTTT	CASSLSGWDTEAFF
TRBJ2-7	-	TRBD1	TRBV10-1	TGCGCCAGCAGTGAGTCCCAGGGGGCCTACGAGCAGTACTTC	CASSESQGAYEQYF
TRBJ1-2	-	-	TRBV21-1	TGTGCCAGCAGCAAACGGAGTCGGGGCTACACCTTC	CASSKRSRGYTF
TRBJ2-7	few	-	TRBV3-1/TRBV3-2	TGTGCCAGCAGCCCACAGGGAATCCCCTACGAGCAGTACTTC	CASSPQGIPYEQYF
TRBJ1-4	-	-	TRBV3-1/TRBV3-2	TGTGCCAGCAGCCAAGAAGGCAGGGTGGGTGAAAAACTGTTTTTT	CASSQEGRVGEKLFF